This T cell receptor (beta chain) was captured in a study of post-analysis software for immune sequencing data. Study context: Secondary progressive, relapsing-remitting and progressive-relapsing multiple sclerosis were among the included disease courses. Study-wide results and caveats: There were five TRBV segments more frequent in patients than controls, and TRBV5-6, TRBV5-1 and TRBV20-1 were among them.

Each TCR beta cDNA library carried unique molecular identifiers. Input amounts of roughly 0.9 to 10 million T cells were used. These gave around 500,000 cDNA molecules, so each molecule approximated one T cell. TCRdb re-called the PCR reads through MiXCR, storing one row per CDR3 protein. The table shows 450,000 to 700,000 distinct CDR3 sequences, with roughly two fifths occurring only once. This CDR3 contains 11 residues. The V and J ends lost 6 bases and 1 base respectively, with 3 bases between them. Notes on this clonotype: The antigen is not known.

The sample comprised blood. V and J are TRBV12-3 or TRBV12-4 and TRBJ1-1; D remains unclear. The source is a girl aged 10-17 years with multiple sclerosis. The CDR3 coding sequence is TGTGCCAGCAGGTGGAACACTGAAGCTTTCTTT. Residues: CASRWNTEAFF.